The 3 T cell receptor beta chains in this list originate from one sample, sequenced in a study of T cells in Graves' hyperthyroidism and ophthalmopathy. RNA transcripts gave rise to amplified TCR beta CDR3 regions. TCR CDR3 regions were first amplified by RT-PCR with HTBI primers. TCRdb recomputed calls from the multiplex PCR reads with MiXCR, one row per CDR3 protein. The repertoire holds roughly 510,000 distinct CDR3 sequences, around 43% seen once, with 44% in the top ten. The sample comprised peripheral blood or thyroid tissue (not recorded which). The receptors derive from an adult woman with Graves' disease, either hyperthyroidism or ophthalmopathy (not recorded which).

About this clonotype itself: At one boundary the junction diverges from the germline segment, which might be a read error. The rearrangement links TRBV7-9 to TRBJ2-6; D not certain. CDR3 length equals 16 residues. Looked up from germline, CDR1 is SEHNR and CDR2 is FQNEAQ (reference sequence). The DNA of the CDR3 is TGTGCCAGCACCTTAAGTCAGACCTCTGGGGCCAACGTCCTGACTTTC. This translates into CASTLSQTSGANVLTF.

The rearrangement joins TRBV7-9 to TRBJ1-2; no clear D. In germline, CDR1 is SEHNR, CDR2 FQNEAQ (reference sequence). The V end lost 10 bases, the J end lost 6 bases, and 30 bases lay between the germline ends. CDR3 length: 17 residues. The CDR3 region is CAISERTEPPITDGYTF. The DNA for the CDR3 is TGTGCCATCAGTGAGCGGACGGAACCTCCTATCACGGATGGCTACACCTTC.

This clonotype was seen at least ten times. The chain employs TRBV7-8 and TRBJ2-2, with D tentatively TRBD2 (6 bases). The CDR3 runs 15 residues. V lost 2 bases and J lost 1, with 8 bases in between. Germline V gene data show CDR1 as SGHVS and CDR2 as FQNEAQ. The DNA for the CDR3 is TGTGCCAGCAGCTTACTGCGGGAGAACACCGGGGAGCTGTTTTTT. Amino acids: CASSLLRENTGELFF.